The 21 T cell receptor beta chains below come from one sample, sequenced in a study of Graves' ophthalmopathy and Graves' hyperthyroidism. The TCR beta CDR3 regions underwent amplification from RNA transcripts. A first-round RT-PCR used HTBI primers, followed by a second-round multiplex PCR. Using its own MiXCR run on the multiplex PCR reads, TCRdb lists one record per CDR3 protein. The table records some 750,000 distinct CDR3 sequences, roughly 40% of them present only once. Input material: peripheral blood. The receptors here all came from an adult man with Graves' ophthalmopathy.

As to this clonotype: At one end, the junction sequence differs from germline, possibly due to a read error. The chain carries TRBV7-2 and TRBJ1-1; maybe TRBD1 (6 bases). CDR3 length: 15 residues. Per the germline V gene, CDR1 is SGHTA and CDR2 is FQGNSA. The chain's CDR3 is CASSPTQGMNAEAFF. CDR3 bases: TGTGCCAGCAGCCCGACTCAGGGGATGAACGCTGAAGCTTTCTTT.

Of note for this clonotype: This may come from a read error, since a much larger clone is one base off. The CDR3 sequence is CASTLDPWKLEQYF. For the CDR3, the DNA is TGTGCCAGCACCTTGGACCCCTGGAAGCTCGAGCAGTACTTC. The V call is TRBV7-9, the J call TRBJ2-7, with D hard to call. Deletions cut 7 bases from V and 6 bases from J, with 19 bases between. The CDR3 covers 14 residues. CDR1 SEHNR and CDR2 FQNEAQ come from the germline V gene (reference sequence).

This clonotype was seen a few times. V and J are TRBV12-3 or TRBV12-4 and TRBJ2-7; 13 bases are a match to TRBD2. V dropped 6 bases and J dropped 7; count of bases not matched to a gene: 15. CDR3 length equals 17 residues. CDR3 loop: CASSVGGTSGKLGEQYF. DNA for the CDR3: TGTGCCAGCAGCGTAGGGGGGACTAGCGGGAAACTGGGTGAGCAGTACTTC.

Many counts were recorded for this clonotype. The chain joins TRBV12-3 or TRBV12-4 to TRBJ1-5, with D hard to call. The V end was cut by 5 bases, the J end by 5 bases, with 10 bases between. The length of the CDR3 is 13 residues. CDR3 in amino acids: CASSPNTDQPQHF. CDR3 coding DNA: TGTGCCAGCAGTCCGAACACGGATCAGCCCCAGCATTTT.

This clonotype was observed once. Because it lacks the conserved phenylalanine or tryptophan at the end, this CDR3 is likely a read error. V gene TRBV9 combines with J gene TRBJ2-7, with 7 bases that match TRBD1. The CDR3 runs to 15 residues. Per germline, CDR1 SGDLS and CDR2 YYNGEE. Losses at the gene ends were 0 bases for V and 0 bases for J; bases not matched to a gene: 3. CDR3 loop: CASSVGQGDSYEQYC. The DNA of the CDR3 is TGTGCCAGCAGCGTAGGACAGGGTGACTCCTACGAGCAGTACTGC.

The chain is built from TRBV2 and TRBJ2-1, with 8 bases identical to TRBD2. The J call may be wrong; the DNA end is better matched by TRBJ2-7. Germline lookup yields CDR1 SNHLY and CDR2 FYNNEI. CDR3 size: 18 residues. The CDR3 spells CASTLAEERGSSYNEQYF. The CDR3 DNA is TGTGCCAGTACACTAGCGGAAGAAAGGGGTAGCTCCTACAATGAGCAGTACTTC.

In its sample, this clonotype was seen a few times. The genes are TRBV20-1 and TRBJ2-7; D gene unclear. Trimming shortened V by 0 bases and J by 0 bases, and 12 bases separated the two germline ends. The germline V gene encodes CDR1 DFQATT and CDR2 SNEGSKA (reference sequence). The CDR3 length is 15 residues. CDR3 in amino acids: CSARDVGWSSYEQYF. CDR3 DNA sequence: TGCAGTGCTAGAGATGTAGGCTGGAGCTCCTACGAGCAGTACTTC.

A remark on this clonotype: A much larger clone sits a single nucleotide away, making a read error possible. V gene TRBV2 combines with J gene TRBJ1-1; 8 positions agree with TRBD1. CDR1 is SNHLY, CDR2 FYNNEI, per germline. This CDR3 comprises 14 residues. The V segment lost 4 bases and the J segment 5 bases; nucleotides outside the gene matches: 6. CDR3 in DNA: TGTGCCAGCAGTGTTGACAGGGGAAGGACTGAAGCTTTCTTT. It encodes CASSVDRGRTEAFF.

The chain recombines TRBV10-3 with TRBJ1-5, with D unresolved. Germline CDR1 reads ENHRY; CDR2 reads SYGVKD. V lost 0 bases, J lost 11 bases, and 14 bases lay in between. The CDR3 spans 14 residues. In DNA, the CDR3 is TGTGCCATCAGTGAGTCAGGGCAGCAAGAGACCCAGCATTTT. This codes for CAISESGQQETQHF.

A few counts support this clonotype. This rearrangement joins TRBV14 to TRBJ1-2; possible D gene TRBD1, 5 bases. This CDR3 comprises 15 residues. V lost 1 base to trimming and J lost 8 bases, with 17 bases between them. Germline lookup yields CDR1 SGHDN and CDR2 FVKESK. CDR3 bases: TGTGCCAGCAGCCAAGCGGGGGTGACTTCTATGGGCTACACCTTC. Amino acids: CASSQAGVTSMGYTF.

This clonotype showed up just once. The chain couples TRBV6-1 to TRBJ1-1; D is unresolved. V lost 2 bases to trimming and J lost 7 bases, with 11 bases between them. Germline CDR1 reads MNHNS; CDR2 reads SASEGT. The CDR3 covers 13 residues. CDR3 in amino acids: CASSETRAIEAFF. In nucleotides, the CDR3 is TGTGCCAGCAGTGAAACTCGGGCCATTGAAGCTTTCTTT.

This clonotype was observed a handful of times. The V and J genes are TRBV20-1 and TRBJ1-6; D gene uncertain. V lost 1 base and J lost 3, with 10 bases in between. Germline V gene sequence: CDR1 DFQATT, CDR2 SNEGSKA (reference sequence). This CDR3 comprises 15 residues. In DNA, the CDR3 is TGCAGTGCTAGAGGGCCCGCCGGCTATAATTCACCCCTCCACTTT. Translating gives CSARGPAGYNSPLHF.

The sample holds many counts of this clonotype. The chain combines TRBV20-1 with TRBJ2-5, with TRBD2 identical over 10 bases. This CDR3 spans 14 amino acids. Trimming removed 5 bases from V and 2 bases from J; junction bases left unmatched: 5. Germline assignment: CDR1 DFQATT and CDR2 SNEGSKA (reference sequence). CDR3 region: CSALTSGPQETQYF. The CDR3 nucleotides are TGCAGTGCTTTGACTAGCGGGCCACAAGAGACCCAGTACTTC.

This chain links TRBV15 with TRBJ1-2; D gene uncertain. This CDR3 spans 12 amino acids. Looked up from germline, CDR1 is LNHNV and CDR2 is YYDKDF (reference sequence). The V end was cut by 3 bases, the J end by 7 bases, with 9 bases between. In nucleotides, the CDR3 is TGTGCCACCAGCAGTCGGACCGCTGGCTACACCTTC. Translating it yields CATSSRTAGYTF.

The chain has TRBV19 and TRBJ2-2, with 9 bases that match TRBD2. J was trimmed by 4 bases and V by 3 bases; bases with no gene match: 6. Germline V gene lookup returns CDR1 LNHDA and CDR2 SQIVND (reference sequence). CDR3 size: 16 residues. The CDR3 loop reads CASSIIAGAGTGELFF. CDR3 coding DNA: TGTGCCAGTAGTATCATAGCGGGAGCTGGCACCGGGGAGCTGTTTTTT.

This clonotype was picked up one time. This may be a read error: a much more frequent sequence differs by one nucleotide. The CDR3 DNA reads TGCGCCAGCAGTGAGTCTGGACATGGGGCCACCGAGCAGTACTTC. Protein sequence: CASSESGHGATEQYF. This rearrangement joins TRBV10-1 to TRBJ2-7; a weak D match, TRBD1 (5 bases). The CDR3 is 15 residues long. CDR1 WNHNN and CDR2 SYGVQD come from the germline V gene (reference sequence). V lost 0 bases and J lost 6, with 15 bases in between.

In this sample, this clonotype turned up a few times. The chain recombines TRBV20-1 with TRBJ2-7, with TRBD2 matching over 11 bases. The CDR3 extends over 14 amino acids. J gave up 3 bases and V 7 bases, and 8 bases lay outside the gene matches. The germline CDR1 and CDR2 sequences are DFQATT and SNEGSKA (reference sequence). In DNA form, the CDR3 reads TGCAGTGTTCCAATCGGGACTAGCGGCTACGAGCAGTACTTC. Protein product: CSVPIGTSGYEQYF.

The DNA of the CDR3 is TGTGCCATCAGTAGTACAGGGGACCACGAGCAGTACTTC. Translated, it gives CAISSTGDHEQYF. The genes are TRBV10-3 and TRBJ2-7, with 7 bases lining up with TRBD1. V was pared by 5 bases and J by 5 bases, with 6 bases of the junction left unmatched. The length of the CDR3 is 13 residues. The V gene's germline CDR1 is ENHRY and CDR2 SYGVKD.

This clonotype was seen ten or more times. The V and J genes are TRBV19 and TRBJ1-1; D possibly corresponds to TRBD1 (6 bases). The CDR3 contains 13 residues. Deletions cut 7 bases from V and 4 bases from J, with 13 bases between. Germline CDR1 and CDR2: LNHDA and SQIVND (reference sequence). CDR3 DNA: TGTGCCAGTATTCTACAGGGTACCACTGAAGCTTTCTTT. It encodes CASILQGTTEAFF.

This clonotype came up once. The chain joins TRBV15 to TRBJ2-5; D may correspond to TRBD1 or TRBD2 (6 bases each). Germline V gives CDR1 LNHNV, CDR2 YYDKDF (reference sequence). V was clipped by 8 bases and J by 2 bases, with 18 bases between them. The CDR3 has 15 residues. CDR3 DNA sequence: TGTGCCACCCTTACCCTGGAGGGGGGACAAGAGACCCAGTACTTC. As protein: CATLTLEGGQETQYF.

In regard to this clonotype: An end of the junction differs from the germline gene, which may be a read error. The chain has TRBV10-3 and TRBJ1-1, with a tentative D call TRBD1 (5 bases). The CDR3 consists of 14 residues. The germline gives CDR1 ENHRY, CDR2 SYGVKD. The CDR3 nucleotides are TGTGCCAGCAGTTTAGCAGGGTTCGGCACTGAAGCTTTCTTT. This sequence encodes CASSLAGFGTEAFF.